This T cell receptor beta chain derives from a study of T cell clusters in autoimmune cytopenias. Study-level findings and limits: Primary autoimmune cytopenia patients appeared to lack physiological T cell clusters present in healthy donors.

This clonotype registers medium-sized (0.01 to 0.1%) by frequency. Antigen unknown. One tube held mixed TRB-A and TRB-B primer pools for touch-down PCR. Following a re-call of the multiplex PCR reads, TCRdb has one entry per CDR3 protein and lacks DNA. The ten top clones account for around 20%, within a sample of some 3,000 distinct CDR3 sequences. About 37,500 genome equivalents of blood DNA were amplified for TRB. The sample comprised peripheral blood. This TCR derives from a human donor with an autoimmune cytopenia, with autoimmune hepatitis or in good health (not recorded which).

The CDR3 sequence is CASSLDRGGADTQYF. This sequence joins TRBV5-1 and TRBJ2-3; the D gene TCRdb calls, TRBD1, cannot be checked with no DNA. The germline gives CDR1 SGHRS, CDR2 YFSETQ. The CDR3 length is 15 residues. Variable domain in full (rest from reference TRBV5-1 and TRBJ2-3): KAGVTQTPRYLIKTRGQQVTLSCSPISGHRSVSWYQQTPGQGLQFLFEYFSETQRNKGNFPGRFSGRQFSNSRSEMNVSTLELGDSALYLCASSLDRGGADTQYFGPGTRLTVL.